The next 10 T cell receptor beta chains were all read from a single sample in a study of metastatic and nonmetastatic thyroid tumors. TCRdb re-analyzed the PCR reads using MiXCR. The table records approximately 22,000 clones, roughly 12% of them present only once. Treatment of any kind had been given to no patient before thyroid surgery. The sequencing sample was made of blood. These receptors were taken from a female donor with papillary thyroid cancer or a benign thyroid nodule (not recorded which). Some clones in this sample may be carry-over from other donors' samples.

This clone was picked up a small number of times. One end of the junction varies from germline; a read error may be responsible. J is TRBJ1-5 and V is TRBV28, with D unresolved. Germline values: CDR1 MDHEN, CDR2 SYDVKM. This CDR3 has 12 amino acids. The CDR3 is CASSTNNQPHHF. The CDR3 DNA reads as TGCGCCAGCAGCACGAACAATCAGCCCCATCATTTT.

This clone occurred many times. The rearrangement joins TRBV10-3 to TRBJ2-3; D possibly matches TRBD1 or TRBD2 (5 bases each). V shed 10 bases and J shed 0 bases, with 17 bases lying between them. Germline loops: CDR1 ENHRY, CDR2 SYGVKD. The CDR3 extends over 15 amino acids. This CDR3 reads CATQAATTSTDTQYF. CDR3 DNA sequence: TGTGCCACACAGGCCGCGACTACTAGCACAGATACGCAGTATTTT.

This clone was seen ten or more times. The chain links TRBV7-9 to TRBJ2-1; D unresolved. Germline values: CDR1 SEHNR, CDR2 FQNEAQ (reference sequence). V lost 2 bases to trimming and J lost 8 bases, with 7 bases between them. The CDR3 sequence is 12 residues long. CDR3 DNA sequence: TGTGCCAGCAGCTTATATAGGGATGAGCAGTTCTTC. This codes for CASSLYRDEQFF.

This clone was seen repeatedly, ten times or more. This chain uses TRBV7-9 with TRBJ2-1, with D possibly TRBD2 on 6 matching bases. This CDR3 comprises 15 residues. Germline V lookup: CDR1 SEHNR, CDR2 FQNEAQ (reference sequence). V lost 5 bases, J lost 5 bases, and 16 bases lay in between. CDR3 residues: CASSPTRDFDNEQFF. The CDR3 DNA follows: TGTGCCAGCAGCCCCACACGGGACTTTGACAATGAGCAGTTCTTC.

This clone was observed a handful of times. This chain joins TRBV6-4 and TRBJ2-7; 8 bases match TRBD2. The junction had 10 bases not matched to a gene; V was cut back by 0 bases and J by 9 bases. Germline CDR1 MRHNA, CDR2 SNTAGT. The CDR3 is 15 amino acids. CDR3 nucleotides: TGTGCCAGCAGTGACTCGGCTAGCGGGTCTGATACGCAGTACTTC. It is translated as CASSDSASGSDTQYF.

This clone has a count of ten or more. The rearrangement joins TRBV13 to TRBJ2-7; 8 nucleotides agree with TRBD2. V lost 3 bases and J lost 6; bases outside the gene matches: 4. CDR3 size: 13 residues. Germline V gene lookup returns CDR1 PRHDT and CDR2 FYEKMQ (reference sequence). CDR3 DNA: TGTGCCAGCAGCTTGGGACTAGAATCCGAGCAGTACTTC. Residues: CASSLGLESEQYF.

This clone was seen more than once but under ten times. The chain carries TRBV30 and TRBJ2-7; D possibly corresponds to TRBD1 (5 bases). CDR1 is GTSNPN and CDR2 is SVGIG in the germline V gene (reference sequence). The CDR3 contains 13 residues. V dropped 6 bases and J dropped 3 bases, with 15 bases sitting between them. In DNA form, the CDR3 reads TGTGCCTGTAAGGGGTTCAGGAGCTACGAGCAGTACTTC. Translated, it gives CACKGFRSYEQYF.

This clone was counted many times. The V and J genes are TRBV7-8 and TRBJ2-5, with 7 bases lining up with TRBD2. After removal of 5 bases from V and 2 bases from J, the junction contained 17 bases not matched to a gene. Germline V CDR1 and CDR2: SGHVS, FQNEAQ. The CDR3 contains 18 residues. DNA for the CDR3: TGTGCCAGCAGCCCTTACCTGAATAGCGGGCAGCCTCAAGAGACCCAGTACTTC. It translates to CASSPYLNSGQPQETQYF. The variable domain in full, completed from reference TRBV7-8 and TRBJ2-5, reads GAGVSQSPRYKVAKRGQDVALRCDPISGHVSLFWYQQALGQGPEFLTYFQNEAQLDKSGLPSDRFFAERPEGSVSTLKIQRTQQEDSAVYLCASSPYLNSGQPQETQYFGPGTRLLVL.

This clone was detected only a few times. V and J are TRBV6-2 or TRBV6-3 and TRBJ2-4; D unresolved. Germline V gene sequence: CDR1 MNHEY, CDR2 SVGEGT. Trimming removed 2 bases from V and 1 base from J, with 6 bases in between. The CDR3 totals 14 residues. CDR3 residues: CASSYPAAKNIQYF. The CDR3, as DNA: TGTGCCAGCAGTTACCCAGCCGCCAAAAACATTCAGTACTTC.

At least ten counts were recorded for this clone. This chain joins TRBV6-4 and TRBJ2-3, with D maybe TRBD2 (5 bases). The length of the CDR3 is 13 residues. The germline gives CDR1 MRHNA, CDR2 SNTAGT. The ends were cut back, 2 bases at V and 6 bases at J, with 9 bases in the middle. In DNA, the CDR3 is TGTGCCAGCAGTGACAAGGAGGCCGATACGCAGTATTTT. Encoded protein: CASSDKEADTQYF.